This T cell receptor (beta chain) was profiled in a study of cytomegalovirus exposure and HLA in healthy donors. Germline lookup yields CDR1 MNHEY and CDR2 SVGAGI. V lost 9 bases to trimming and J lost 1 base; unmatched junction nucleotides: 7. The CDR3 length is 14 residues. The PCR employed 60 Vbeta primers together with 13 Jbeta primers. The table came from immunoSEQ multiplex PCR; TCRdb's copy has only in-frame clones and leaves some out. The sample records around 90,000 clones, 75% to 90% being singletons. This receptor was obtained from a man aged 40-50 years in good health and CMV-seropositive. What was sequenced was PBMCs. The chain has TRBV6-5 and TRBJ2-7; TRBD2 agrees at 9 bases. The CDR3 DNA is TGTGCCAGTAGGAGGCGGGAGGGATCCTACGAGCAGTACTTC. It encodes CASRRREGSYEQYF.